Listed below are T cell receptor beta chains from one sample, sequenced in a study of vaccination and CD4 T cells after COVID-19. These receptors' targets are unknown. TCRdb itself ran the PCR reads through MiXCR, one entry per CDR3 protein. This repertoire shows roughly 7,500 distinct CDR3 sequences, 70% found once; its top ten account for more than 30%. Sequenced: CD4+ T cells from blood, cultured in vitro. These TCRs come from a human donor who had recovered from COVID-19. Both conserved end residues are part of each CDR3.

v_call,j_call,cdr3_aa
TRBV15,TRBJ1-1,CATRDTYYTEAFF
TRBV27,TRBJ2-3,CASRGQGGFQYF
TRBV7-2,TRBJ1-5,CASRAASSINQPQHF
TRBV7-9,TRBJ1-2,CASSPGQRYTF
TRBV20-1,TRBJ1-3,CSATGTGNTIYF
TRBV5-3,TRBJ1-5,CARSLALTKMDRMRQPQHF
TRBV24-1,TRBJ2-3,CATSDCVGLASTDTQYF
TRBV5-1,TRBJ2-3,CASSLDGLGADTQYF
TRBV25-1,TRBJ1-5,CASSESGITGQPQHF
TRBV19,TRBJ2-3,CASSVRLTTDTQYF
TRBV6-5,TRBJ1-1,CASSYRGTNTEAFF
TRBV7-2,TRBJ2-3,CASSFKRGGGPLTDTQYF
TRBV27,TRBJ1-2,CASSSSTVTGYTF
TRBV10-2,TRBJ1-1,CASSESMQVPVAFF
TRBV2,TRBJ1-2,CASSVRPLEGYTF
TRBV12-3/TRBV12-4,TRBJ2-7,CASRGRDEQYF
TRBV7-2,TRBJ2-1,CASSLDGSGGEINEQFF
TRBV30,TRBJ1-6,CAWSALVQQGPLHF
TRBV30,TRBJ1-6,CAWSPLLTGVGSPLHF
TRBV25-1,TRBJ2-3,CASSLSGGPSSTDTQYF
TRBV19,TRBJ2-6,CASSPGPGANVLTF
TRBV3-1,TRBJ1-1,CASTELMNTEAFF
TRBV6-2/TRBV6-3,TRBJ1-5,CASSKTGVGSNQPQHF
TRBV19,TRBJ1-5,CASSQNSNQPQHF
TRBV27,TRBJ1-2,CASRSRVGGYTF
TRBV6-2/TRBV6-3,TRBJ1-5,CASSPGDLSNQPQHF
TRBV7-3,TRBJ1-1,CASSLRGQGEAEAFF
TRBV6-1,TRBJ1-1,CATLGQLNTEAFF
TRBV6-2/TRBV6-3,TRBJ1-1,CASSYSKGAGSTEAFF
TRBV7-8,TRBJ2-5,CASSSRIAETQYF
TRBV6-1,TRBJ2-5,CASSPIGGGKETQYF